These T cell receptor beta chains were read from a single sample in a study of PD-1 blockade in classical Hodgkin lymphoma. TCRdb keeps only in-frame clones here, not all; method: immunoSEQ multiplex PCR. The sample holds almost 85,000 clones; about nine tenths are singletons and the top ten take under 25%. Sequencing was performed on peripheral blood mononuclear cells (PBMCs), taken at baseline. The receptors come from a human donor with classical Hodgkin lymphoma. CDR3s include the opening cysteine and the closing phenylalanine or tryptophan. D genes are given only for firm matches. Clone size is given for some rows only: seen once, a few or many times, or a class if the clone is expanded.

V gene,J gene,D gene,clone size,CDR3 protein,CDR3 DNA
TRBV5-1,TRBJ2-1,-,-,CASRRDGVRNEQFF,TGCGCCAGCAGGAGGGACGGGGTGAGGAATGAGCAGTTCTTC
TRBV28,TRBJ1-4,TRBD1,-,CASSPDRVTNEKLFF,TGTGCCAGCAGTCCAGACAGGGTAACTAATGAAAAACTGTTTTTT
TRBV7-8,TRBJ1-1,-,-,CASSLALRTEAFF,TGTGCCAGCAGCCTAGCCCTGAGGACTGAAGCTTTCTTT
TRBV19,TRBJ1-1,TRBD1,-,CASSIMTGGNTEAFF,TGTGCCAGTAGTATAATGACAGGGGGGAACACTGAAGCTTTCTTT
TRBV9,TRBJ2-1,TRBD2,-,CASSVTGTSGMSNEQFF,TGTGCCAGCAGCGTTACCGGGACTAGCGGGATGAGCAATGAGCAGTTCTTC
TRBV6-5,TRBJ1-2,-,-,CASSGDGDYGYTF,TGTGCCAGCAGTGGCGACGGGGACTATGGCTACACCTTC
TRBV4-3,TRBJ2-7,TRBD1,-,CASSRDRGQGEQYF,TGCGCCAGCAGCCGGGACAGGGGGCAGGGCGAGCAGTACTTC
TRBV15,TRBJ2-5,-,-,CATSRDYNVGPRVQETQYF,TGTGCCACCAGCAGAGATTATAATGTAGGTCCCCGCGTCCAAGAGACCCAGTACTTC
TRBV7-2,TRBJ1-5,-,-,CASSYPGYNQPQHF,TGTGCCAGCAGCTACCCAGGGTACAATCAGCCCCAGCATTTT
TRBV7-2,TRBJ1-1,TRBD1,-,CASSLDRGMNTEAFF,TGTGCCAGCAGCTTAGACAGGGGTATGAACACTGAAGCTTTCTTT
TRBV28,TRBJ1-3,-,-,CASQPDYTGNTIYF,TGTGCCAGCCAACCCGATTATACAGGAAACACCATATATTTT
TRBV6-1,TRBJ2-1,TRBD1,-,CASLGQGSSYNEQFF,TGTGCCAGCCTAGGACAGGGTAGCTCCTACAATGAGCAGTTCTTC
TRBV6-5,TRBJ1-1,-,-,CASSYGGSNTEAFF,TGTGCCAGCAGTTACGGGGGCTCTAACACTGAAGCTTTCTTT
TRBV28,TRBJ2-7,TRBD1,-,CASSDRTGGLGEQYF,TGTGCCAGCAGTGACAGGACAGGGGGCTTGGGGGAGCAGTACTTC
TRBV29-1,TRBJ1-2,-,-,CSGWGLLDYGYTF,TGCAGCGGATGGGGCCTGTTGGACTATGGCTACACCTTC
TRBV6-5,TRBJ1-5,-,-,CASSALGYSNQPQHF,TGTGCCAGCAGTGCGTTGGGATATAGCAATCAGCCCCAGCATTTT
TRBV14,TRBJ2-1,-,-,CASSPQGGAYNEQFF,TGTGCCAGCAGCCCTCAGGGCGGAGCCTACAATGAGCAGTTCTTC
TRBV30,TRBJ1-5,-,-,CAWSYAGNGHPQHF,TGTGCCTGGAGTTATGCGGGGAACGGACATCCCCAGCATTTT
TRBV5-5,TRBJ2-2,-,once,CASSWEQGNTGELFF,TGTGCCAGCAGCTGGGAACAGGGGAACACCGGGGAGCTGTTTTTT
TRBV5-8,TRBJ2-1,-,once,CASSPGTSYNEQFF,TGTGCCAGCAGCCCCGGGACTTCTTACAATGAGCAGTTCTTC
TRBV25-1,TRBJ1-1,-,-,CASSDLTGPNTEAFF,TGTGCCAGCAGTGATTTGACAGGCCCGAACACTGAAGCTTTCTTT
TRBV4-3,TRBJ1-1,-,once,CASSQQVDTEAFF,TGCGCCAGCAGCCAGCAGGTTGACACTGAAGCTTTCTTT
TRBV5-1,TRBJ1-1,TRBD1,-,CASSLEPTGMRSTEAFF,TGCGCCAGCAGCCTGGAACCGACAGGGATGAGGAGCACTGAAGCTTTCTTT
TRBV5-1,TRBJ1-1,-,-,CASSPADSNGAFF,TGCGCCAGCAGCCCGGCGGACAGCAACGGGGCTTTCTTT
TRBV2,TRBJ2-7,-,once,CASSEQGGPYEQYF,TGTGCCAGCAGTGAGCAGGGGGGACCCTACGAGCAGTACTTC
TRBV5-4,TRBJ2-5,-,-,CASKPRDGTQYF,TGTGCCAGCAAGCCAAGGGATGGGACCCAGTACTTC
TRBV2,TRBJ2-3,TRBD1,many,CASSAQDRVTQYF,TGTGCCAGCAGTGCTCAGGACAGGGTTACGCAGTATTTT
TRBV11-3,TRBJ2-5,-,-,CASSGRGETQYF,TGTGCCAGCTCCGGCCGGGGGGAGACCCAGTACTTC
TRBV10-2,TRBJ1-5,-,-,CASSESGDSQPQHF,TGCGCCAGCAGTGAGTCCGGGGATTCTCAGCCCCAGCATTTT
TRBV21-1,TRBJ2-7,-,-,CASSERDGEPYEQYF,TGTGCCAGCAGCGAACGGGACGGCGAGCCCTACGAGCAGTACTTC
TRBV5-1,TRBJ1-2,-,-,CASSLTGNSGYTF,TGCGCCAGCAGCTTGACAGGGAACAGTGGCTACACCTTC
TRBV19,TRBJ2-7,TRBD1,-,CASSASGTGLNYEQYF,TGTGCCAGTAGCGCCTCCGGGACAGGACTAAACTACGAGCAGTACTTC
TRBV15,TRBJ2-7,-,-,CATSRDIGSLSYEQYF,TGTGCCACCAGCAGAGATATAGGGTCCCTATCCTACGAGCAGTACTTC
TRBV10-3,TRBJ2-1,TRBD2,-,CAISGEREVGYEQFF,TGTGCCATCAGTGGAGAGCGGGAGGTCGGGTATGAGCAGTTCTTC
TRBV14,TRBJ2-7,TRBD2,-,CASSQLAGGLSEQYF,TGTGCCAGCAGCCAACTAGCGGGAGGGCTCTCCGAGCAGTACTTC
TRBV6-1,TRBJ1-1,-,-,CASSERDSERAFF,TGTGCCAGCAGTGAACGGGACTCCGAACGAGCTTTCTTT
TRBV10-3,TRBJ1-3,-,-,CAIKVSGSGNTIYF,TGTGCCATCAAGGTATCGGGATCTGGAAACACCATATATTTT
TRBV29-1,TRBJ2-3,-,-,CSGSAQADTQYF,TGCAGCGGAAGTGCTCAAGCAGATACGCAGTATTTT
TRBV6-5,TRBJ1-1,-,once,CASRAEWVVRAEAFF,TGTGCCAGCAGGGCCGAGTGGGTAGTACGGGCTGAAGCTTTCTTT
TRBV4-1,TRBJ2-7,-,once,CASSQEMDRLGSSYEQYF,TGCGCCAGCAGCCAAGAGATGGACAGACTAGGTTCTTCCTACGAGCAGTACTTC
TRBV15,TRBJ2-7,-,-,CATSRVLWGEQYF,TGTGCCACCAGCAGAGTCCTCTGGGGCGAGCAGTACTTC
TRBV11-3,TRBJ2-1,TRBD2,once,CASSRGLAEYNEQFF,TGTGCCAGCAGTCGGGGACTAGCGGAGTACAATGAGCAGTTCTTC
TRBV5-1,TRBJ2-2,TRBD2,once,CASSLGGTSGIITGELFF,TGCGCCAGCAGCTTAGGCGGGACTAGCGGGATCATTACCGGGGAGCTGTTTTTT
TRBV7-9,TRBJ2-7,TRBD1,-,CASSFRDRGTYEQYF,TGTGCCAGCAGCTTCCGGGACAGGGGGACCTACGAGCAGTACTTC
TRBV5-5,TRBJ1-4,-,-,CASSPDIENEKLFF,TGTGCCAGCAGCCCTGACATTGAGAACGAAAAACTGTTTTTT
TRBV27,TRBJ2-7,-,-,CASSHAGREREQYF,TGTGCCAGCAGCCATGCGGGCCGGGAACGCGAGCAGTACTTC
TRBV11-2,TRBJ2-5,TRBD2,-,CASSLAPIAGAGETQYF,TGTGCCAGCAGCTTAGCCCCGATAGCGGGGGCCGGGGAGACCCAGTACTTC
TRBV6-5,TRBJ1-2,TRBD1,-,CASRLQGQAGYGYTF,TGTGCCAGCAGACTGCAAGGACAGGCCGGCTATGGCTACACCTTC
TRBV7-2,TRBJ2-7,TRBD2,once,CASSLDFTSAYEQYF,TGTGCCAGCAGCTTAGACTTCACTAGCGCCTACGAGCAGTACTTC